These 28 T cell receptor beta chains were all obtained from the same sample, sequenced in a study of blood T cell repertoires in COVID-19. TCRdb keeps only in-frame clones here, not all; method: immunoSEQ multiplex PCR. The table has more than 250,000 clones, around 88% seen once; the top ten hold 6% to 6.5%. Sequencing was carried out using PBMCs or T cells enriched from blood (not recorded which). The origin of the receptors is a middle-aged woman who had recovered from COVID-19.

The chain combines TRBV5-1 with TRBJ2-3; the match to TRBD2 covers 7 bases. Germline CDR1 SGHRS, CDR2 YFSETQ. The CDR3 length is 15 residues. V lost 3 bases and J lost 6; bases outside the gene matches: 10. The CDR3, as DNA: TGCGCCAGCAGCTGGGGCCCTAGCGGCATGGATACGCAGTATTTT. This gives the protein CASSWGPSGMDTQYF.

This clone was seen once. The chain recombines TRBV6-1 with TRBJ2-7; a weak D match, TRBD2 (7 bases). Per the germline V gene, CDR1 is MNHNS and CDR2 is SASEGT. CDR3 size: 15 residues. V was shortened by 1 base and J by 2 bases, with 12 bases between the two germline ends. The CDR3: CASSEGGGQPYEQYF. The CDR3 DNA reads TGTGCCAGCAGTGAAGGGGGGGGACAACCCTACGAGCAGTACTTC.

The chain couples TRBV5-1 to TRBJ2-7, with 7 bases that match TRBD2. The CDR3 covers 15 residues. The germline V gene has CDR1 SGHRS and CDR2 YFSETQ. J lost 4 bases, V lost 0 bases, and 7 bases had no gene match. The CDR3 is CASSLDGTTEYEQYF. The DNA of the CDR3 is TGCGCCAGCAGCTTGGATGGGACTACAGAATACGAGCAGTACTTC.

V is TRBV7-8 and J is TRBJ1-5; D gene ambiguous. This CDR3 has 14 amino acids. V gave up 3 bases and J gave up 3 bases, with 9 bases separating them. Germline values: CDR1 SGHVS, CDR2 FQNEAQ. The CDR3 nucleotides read TGTGCCAGCAGCTTCACGGGAGTCAATCAGCCCCAGCATTTT. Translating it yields CASSFTGVNQPQHF.

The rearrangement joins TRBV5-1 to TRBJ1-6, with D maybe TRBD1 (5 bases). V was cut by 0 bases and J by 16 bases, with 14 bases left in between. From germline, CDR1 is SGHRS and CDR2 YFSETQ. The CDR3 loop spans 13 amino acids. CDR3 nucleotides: TGCGCCAGCAGCTTGGGCGAGGCGGGACCTCTCCACTTT. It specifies CASSLGEAGPLHF.

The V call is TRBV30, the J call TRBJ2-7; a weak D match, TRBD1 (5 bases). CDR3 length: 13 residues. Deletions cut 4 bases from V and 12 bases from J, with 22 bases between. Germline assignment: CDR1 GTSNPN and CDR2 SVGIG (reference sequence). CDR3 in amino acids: CAWTSPPRRGSYF. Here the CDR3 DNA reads TGTGCCTGGACCTCACCGCCCCGAAGGGGCTCGTACTTC. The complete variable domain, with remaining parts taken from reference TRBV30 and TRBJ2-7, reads SQTIHQWPATLVQPVGSPLSLECTVEGTSNPNLYWYRQAAGRGLQLLFYSVGIGQISSEVPQNLSASRPQDRQFILSSKKLLLSDSGFYLCAWTSPPRRGSYFGPGTRLTVT.

CDR3 DNA: TGTGCCAGCAGCTTAGGACAGGGAGACTACACCTTC. It encodes CASSLGQGDYTF. V gene TRBV11-3 combines with J gene TRBJ1-2; TRBD1 agrees at 7 bases. The CDR3 consists of 12 residues. Germline CDR1 reads SGHNT; CDR2 reads YENEEA. V trimming: 1 base; J trimming: 10 bases; junction bases outside the gene matches: 3. Full variable domain (outside the CDR3, taken from reference TRBV11-3 and TRBJ1-2): EAGVVQSPRYKIIEKKQPVAFWCNPISGHNTLYWYLQNLGQGPELLIRYENEEAVDDSQLPKDRFSAERLKGVDSTLKIQPAELGDSAVYLCASSLGQGDYTFGSGTRLTVV.

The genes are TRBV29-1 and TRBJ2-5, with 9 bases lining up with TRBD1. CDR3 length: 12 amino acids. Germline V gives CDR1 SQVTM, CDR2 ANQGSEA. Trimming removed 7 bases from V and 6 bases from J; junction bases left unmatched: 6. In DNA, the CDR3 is TGCAGCGCAACAGGGGGCACGAAGACCCAGTACTTC. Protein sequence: CSATGGTKTQYF.

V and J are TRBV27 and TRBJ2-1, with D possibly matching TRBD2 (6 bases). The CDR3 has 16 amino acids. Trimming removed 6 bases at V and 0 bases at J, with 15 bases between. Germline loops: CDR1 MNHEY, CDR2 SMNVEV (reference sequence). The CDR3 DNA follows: TGTGCCAGCAGCCCTGTAGCGGTAAGCTCCTACAATGAGCAGTTCTTC. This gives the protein CASSPVAVSSYNEQFF.

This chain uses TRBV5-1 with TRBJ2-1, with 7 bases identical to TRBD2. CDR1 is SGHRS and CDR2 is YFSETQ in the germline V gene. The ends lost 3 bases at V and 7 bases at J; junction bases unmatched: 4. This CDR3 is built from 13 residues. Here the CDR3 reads CASSWGGGNEQFF. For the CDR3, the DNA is TGCGCCAGCAGCTGGGGGGGTGGTAATGAGCAGTTCTTC.

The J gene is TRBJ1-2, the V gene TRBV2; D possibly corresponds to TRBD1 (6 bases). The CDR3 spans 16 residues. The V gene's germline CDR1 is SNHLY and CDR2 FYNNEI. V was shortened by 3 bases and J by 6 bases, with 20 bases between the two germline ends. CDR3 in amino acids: CASSDPQGANPNGYTF. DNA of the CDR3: TGTGCCAGCAGTGACCCACAGGGTGCCAATCCTAATGGCTACACCTTC.

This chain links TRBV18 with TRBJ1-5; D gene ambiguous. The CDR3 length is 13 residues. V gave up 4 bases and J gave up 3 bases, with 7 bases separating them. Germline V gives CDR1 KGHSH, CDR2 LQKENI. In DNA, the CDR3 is TGTGCCAGCTCACGGGAGAACAATCAGCCCCAGCATTTT. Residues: CASSRENNQPQHF. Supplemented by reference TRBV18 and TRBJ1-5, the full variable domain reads NAGVMQNPRHLVRRRGQEARLRCSPMKGHSHVYWYRQLPEEGLKFMVYLQKENIIDESGMPKERFSAEFPKEGPSILRIQQVVRGDSAAYFCASSRENNQPQHFGDGTRLSIL.

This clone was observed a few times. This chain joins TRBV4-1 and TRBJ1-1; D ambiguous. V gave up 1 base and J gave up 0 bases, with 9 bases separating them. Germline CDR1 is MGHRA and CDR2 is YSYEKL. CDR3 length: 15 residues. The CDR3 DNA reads TGCGCCAGCAGCCAAGGACGCAGGATGAACACTGAAGCTTTCTTT. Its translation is CASSQGRRMNTEAFF.

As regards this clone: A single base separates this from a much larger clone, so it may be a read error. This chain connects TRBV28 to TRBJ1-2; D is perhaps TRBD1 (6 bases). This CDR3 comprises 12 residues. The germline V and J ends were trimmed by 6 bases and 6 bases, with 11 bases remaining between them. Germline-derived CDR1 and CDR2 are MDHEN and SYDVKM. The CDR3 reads CASSPTGHGYTF. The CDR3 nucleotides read TGTGCCAGCAGCCCGACAGGACATGGCTACACCTTC.

The DNA for the CDR3 is TGTGCCAGCAGCCCCGGACAGGGCCTCTCCAGCTCTGGAAACACCATATATTTT. Its protein is CASSPGQGLSSSGNTIYF. The J gene is TRBJ1-3, the V gene TRBV5-6; 8 nucleotides align to TRBD1. The V gene's germline CDR1 is SGHDT and CDR2 YYEEEE. CDR3 length equals 18 residues. The ends lost 4 bases at V and 0 bases at J; junction bases unmatched: 12.

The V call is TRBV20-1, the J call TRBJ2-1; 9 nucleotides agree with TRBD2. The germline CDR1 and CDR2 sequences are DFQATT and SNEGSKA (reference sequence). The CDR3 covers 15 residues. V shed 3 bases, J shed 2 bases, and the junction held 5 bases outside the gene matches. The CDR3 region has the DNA TGCAGTGCTAGTAGGCTAGCGGGACCCTACAATGAGCAGTTCTTC. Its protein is CSASRLAGPYNEQFF.

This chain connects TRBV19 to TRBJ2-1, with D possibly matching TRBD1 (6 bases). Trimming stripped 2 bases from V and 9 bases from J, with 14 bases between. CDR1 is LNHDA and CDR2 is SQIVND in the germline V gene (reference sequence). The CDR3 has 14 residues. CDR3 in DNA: TGTGCCAGTAGTATAAAAATAACAGGGTTTGAGCAGTTCTTC. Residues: CASSIKITGFEQFF. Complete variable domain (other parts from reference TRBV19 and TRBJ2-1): DGGITQSPKYLFRKEGQNVTLSCEQNLNHDAMYWYRQDPGQGLRLIYYSQIVNDFQKGDIAEGYSVSREKKESFPLTVTSAQKNPTAFYLCASSIKITGFEQFFGPGTRLTVL.

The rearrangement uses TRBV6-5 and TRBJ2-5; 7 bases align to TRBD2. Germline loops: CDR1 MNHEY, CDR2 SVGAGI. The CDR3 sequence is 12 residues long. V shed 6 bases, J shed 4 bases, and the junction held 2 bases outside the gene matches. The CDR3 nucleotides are TGTGCCAGCAGCTGGGGGGGAGAGACCCAGTACTTC. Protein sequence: CASSWGGETQYF.

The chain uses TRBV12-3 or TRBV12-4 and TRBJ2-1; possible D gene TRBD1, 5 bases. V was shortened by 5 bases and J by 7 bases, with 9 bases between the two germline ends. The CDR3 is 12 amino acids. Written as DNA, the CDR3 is TGTGCCAGCAGTCCCAGGGAAAATGAGCAGTTCTTC. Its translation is CASSPRENEQFF.

The CDR3 loop reads CASSLGSGSRVYEQYF. In nucleotides, the CDR3 is TGTGCCAGCAGCTTAGGAAGCGGGAGCAGAGTGTACGAGCAGTACTTC. V gene TRBV7-2 combines with J gene TRBJ2-7; 8 bases agree with TRBD2. In germline, CDR1 is SGHTA, CDR2 FQGNSA. The CDR3 spans 16 residues. The ends lost 1 base at V and 4 bases at J; junction bases unmatched: 9. Full variable domain (missing parts from reference TRBV7-2 and TRBJ2-7): GAGVSQSPSNKVTEKGKDVELRCDPISGHTALYWYRQSLGQGLEFLIYFQGNSAPDKSGLPSDRFSAERTGGSVSTLTIQRTQQEDSAVYLCASSLGSGSRVYEQYFGPGTRLTVT.

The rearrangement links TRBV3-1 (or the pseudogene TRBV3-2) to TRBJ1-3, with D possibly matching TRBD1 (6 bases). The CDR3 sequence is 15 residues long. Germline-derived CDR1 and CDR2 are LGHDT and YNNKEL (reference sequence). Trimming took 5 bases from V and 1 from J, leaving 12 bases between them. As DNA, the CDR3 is TGTGCCAGCAGCTCCGACACAGGGTCTGGAAACACCATATATTTT. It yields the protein CASSSDTGSGNTIYF.

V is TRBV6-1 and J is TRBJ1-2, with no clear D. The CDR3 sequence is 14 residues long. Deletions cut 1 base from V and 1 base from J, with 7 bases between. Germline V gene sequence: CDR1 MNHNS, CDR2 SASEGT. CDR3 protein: CASSEVASNYGYTF. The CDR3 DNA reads TGTGCCAGCAGTGAAGTGGCCAGTAACTATGGCTACACCTTC.

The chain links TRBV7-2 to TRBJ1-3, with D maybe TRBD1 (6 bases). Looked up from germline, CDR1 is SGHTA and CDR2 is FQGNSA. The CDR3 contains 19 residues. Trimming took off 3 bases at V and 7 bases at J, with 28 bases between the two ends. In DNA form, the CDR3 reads TGTGCCAGCAGCTTGGGTACACGAAGGACAGTGGCTAGCGGGAACACCATATATTTT. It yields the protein CASSLGTRRTVASGNTIYF.

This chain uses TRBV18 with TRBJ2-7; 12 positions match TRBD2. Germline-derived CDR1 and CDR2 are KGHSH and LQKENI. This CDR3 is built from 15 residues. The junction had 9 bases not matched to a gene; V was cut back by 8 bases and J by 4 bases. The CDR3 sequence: CASRRLAGAGYEQYF. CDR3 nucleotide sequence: TGTGCCAGCCGGCGACTAGCGGGAGCGGGTTACGAGCAGTACTTC.

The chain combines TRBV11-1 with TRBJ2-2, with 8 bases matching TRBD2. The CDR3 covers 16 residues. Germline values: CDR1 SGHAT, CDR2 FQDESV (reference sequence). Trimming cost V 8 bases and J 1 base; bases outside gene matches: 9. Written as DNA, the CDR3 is TGTGCCAGCTCCCGCCCGAGCGGGAGGAACACCGGGGAGCTGTTTTTT. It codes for CASSRPSGRNTGELFF.

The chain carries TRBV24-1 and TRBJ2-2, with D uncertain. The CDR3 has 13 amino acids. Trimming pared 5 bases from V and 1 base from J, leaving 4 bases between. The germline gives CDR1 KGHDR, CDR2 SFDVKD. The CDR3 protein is CATSGQNTGELFF. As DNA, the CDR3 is TGTGCCACCAGTGGGCAGAACACCGGGGAGCTGTTTTTT.

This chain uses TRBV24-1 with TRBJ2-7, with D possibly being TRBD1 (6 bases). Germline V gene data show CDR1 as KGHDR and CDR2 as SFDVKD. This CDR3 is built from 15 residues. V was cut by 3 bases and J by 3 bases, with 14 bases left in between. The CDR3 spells CATSDPETGGYEQYF. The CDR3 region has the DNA TGTGCCACCAGTGATCCCGAGACAGGAGGCTACGAGCAGTACTTC.

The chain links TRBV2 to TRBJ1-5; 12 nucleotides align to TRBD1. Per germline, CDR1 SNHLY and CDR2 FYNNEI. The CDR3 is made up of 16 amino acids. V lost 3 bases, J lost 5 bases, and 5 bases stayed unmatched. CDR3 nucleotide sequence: TGTGCCAGCAGTGAGGGACAGGGGGCTTGGTATCAGCCCCAGCATTTT. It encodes CASSEGQGAWYQPQHF.